This T cell receptor beta chain derives from a study of T cells in Graves' hyperthyroidism and ophthalmopathy. This clonotype was seen only a few times. The V segment lost 5 bases and the J segment 5 bases; nucleotides outside the gene matches: 6. Germline CDR1 MGHRA, CDR2 YSYEKL. The CDR3 spans 16 residues. Patients counted as stable if ophthalmopathy did not develop within 18 months. From RNA transcripts, TCR beta CDR3 regions were amplified. When the TCR CDR3 underwent first-round RT-PCR, the HTBI primer set was used. TCRdb passed the multiplex PCR reads through MiXCR, listing each CDR3 protein once. The sample lists about 690,000 distinct CDR3 sequences, around 16% occurring once.

V gene TRBV4-1 combines with J gene TRBJ2-1, with 13 nucleotides matching TRBD2. Material: blood. The TCR originated in a man in his fifties with Graves' hyperthyroidism. The CDR3 DNA reads as TGCGCCAGCAGCTACCCCGGGACTAGCGGGAACAATGAGCAGTTCTTC. This translates into CASSYPGTSGNNEQFF.